Following are 19 T cell receptor beta chains from one sample sequenced in a study of T cell responses to AZD1222 COVID-19 vaccine. Only in-frame clones appear in the TCRdb table, and some are missing; sequencing was by immunoSEQ multiplex PCR. Of under 200,000 clones listed, approximately 94% are singletons. This specimen consisted of peripheral blood, obtained on day 0 of AZD1222 vaccination. These receptors originate from an adult in good health.

The chain is built from TRBV28 and TRBJ1-2; a weak D match, TRBD1 (6 bases). The CDR3 totals 13 residues. Germline V lookup: CDR1 MDHEN, CDR2 SYDVKM. The germline V and J ends were trimmed by 5 bases and 4 bases, with 11 bases remaining between them. The chain's CDR3 is CASSPRQAYGYTF. As DNA, the CDR3 is TGTGCCAGCAGTCCTCGACAGGCCTATGGCTACACCTTC.

The chain joins TRBV5-6 to TRBJ1-3; 9 bases fit TRBD1. The germline V gene encodes CDR1 SGHDT and CDR2 YYEEEE. The V and J ends lost 3 bases and 4 bases, in that order; junction bases with no gene match: 5. The CDR3 is made up of 15 amino acids. The CDR3 sequence is CASSSSGTGGNTIYF. In nucleotides, the CDR3 is TGTGCCAGCAGCTCCTCCGGGACAGGGGGAAACACCATATATTTT.

The V gene is TRBV7-9, the J gene TRBJ1-3; a possible D gene is TRBD1 (6 bases). Trimming stripped 2 bases from V and 7 bases from J, with 24 bases between. The CDR3 extends over 18 amino acids. CDR1 and CDR2 from the germline V gene are SEHNR and FQNEAQ (reference sequence). DNA for the CDR3: TGTGCCAGCAGCTTACGAATCGGGGGGCGGCTCGCGGCCAACACCATATATTTT. It specifies CASSLRIGGRLAANTIYF.

The chain couples TRBV5-6 to TRBJ1-1; possibly TRBD1 for D (5 bases). The CDR3 runs 14 residues. Trimming took off 4 bases at V and 0 bases at J, with 10 bases between the two ends. The germline CDR1 and CDR2 sequences are SGHDT and YYEEEE. CDR3 sequence (DNA): TGTGCCAGCAGCGCGCGGGGCCTGAACACTGAAGCTTTCTTT. Translation: CASSARGLNTEAFF.

DNA for the CDR3: TGTGCCAGCAGTTTACCGGGGGTCGGAAACAATGAGCAGTTCTTC. Its translation: CASSLPGVGNNEQFF. V gene TRBV28 combines with J gene TRBJ2-1; D perhaps matches TRBD2 (6 bases). The CDR3 totals 15 residues. The germline gives CDR1 MDHEN, CDR2 SYDVKM. V was shortened by 2 bases and J by 5 bases, with 13 bases between the two germline ends.

The table lists this clone with a count of one. The chain employs TRBV7-2 and TRBJ2-1; 10 nucleotides align to TRBD2. The CDR3 consists of 17 residues. From germline, CDR1 is SGHTA and CDR2 FQGNSA. The ends lost 1 base at V and 7 bases at J; junction bases unmatched: 10. CDR3 protein: CASSLDKREGRGNEQFF. CDR3 bases: TGTGCCAGCAGCTTAGATAAGCGGGAGGGCCGAGGGAATGAGCAGTTCTTC.

This clone was seen just once. V is TRBV9 and J is TRBJ1-5; D is perhaps TRBD1 (5 bases). V was trimmed by 4 bases and J by 6 bases, leaving 17 bases between them. The V gene's germline CDR1 is SGDLS and CDR2 YYNGEE. This CDR3 is built from 15 residues. Here the CDR3 DNA reads TGTGCCAGCAGCCCCTACGAGGGGTCAGGTCAGCCCCAGCATTTT. Encoded protein: CASSPYEGSGQPQHF.

In its sample, this clone was seen once. The CDR3 sequence is CASSRSISPGTEGNTIYF. CDR3 sequence (DNA): TGCGCCAGCAGCAGATCGATCAGTCCCGGGACCGAGGGCAACACCATATATTTT. This chain connects TRBV5-1 to TRBJ1-3, with a possible D match to TRBD1 (5 bases). CDR3 length equals 18 residues. V was trimmed by 4 bases and J by 7 bases, leaving 27 bases between them. In germline, CDR1 is SGHRS, CDR2 YFSETQ.

This clone was observed once. This sequence joins TRBV19 and TRBJ2-7; the match to TRBD2 covers 8 bases. The CDR3 covers 16 residues. Trimming cost V 4 bases and J 0 bases; bases outside gene matches: 8. Germline CDR1 is LNHDA and CDR2 is SQIVND (reference sequence). The CDR3: CASSNGRARSSYEQYF. CDR3 nucleotides: TGTGCCAGTAGTAACGGGAGGGCTCGTAGCTCCTACGAGCAGTACTTC.

Concerning this clone: The sample contains more than one DNA sequence encoding this CDR3. The J gene is TRBJ1-1, the V gene TRBV27; D unclear. The CDR3 totals 13 residues. Trimming removed 3 bases from V and 1 base from J, with 6 bases in between. From germline, CDR1 is MNHEY and CDR2 SMNVEV (reference sequence). For the CDR3, the DNA is TGTGCCAGCAGTTTGGCAGGGAACACTGAAGCTTTCTTT. Translating gives CASSLAGNTEAFF.

This sequence joins TRBV4-2 and TRBJ1-6; D not resolved. Per germline, CDR1 LGHNA and CDR2 YNFKEQ. The CDR3 runs 18 residues. V was shortened by 1 base and J by 0 bases, with 13 bases between the two germline ends. The CDR3 nucleotides read TGTGCCAGCAGCCAAGTGGGCGGATCCGGCTCCTATAATTCACCCCTCCACTTT. Translated, it gives CASSQVGGSGSYNSPLHF.

V is TRBV14 and J is TRBJ1-4, with D maybe TRBD1 (5 bases). Germline CDR1 reads SGHDN; CDR2 reads FVKESK. Trimming left V 1 base short and J 7 bases short, with 13 bases between. The CDR3 contains 15 residues. The CDR3 reads CASSQGAGSGEKLFF. As DNA, the CDR3 is TGTGCCAGCAGCCAAGGGGCAGGGAGTGGTGAAAAACTGTTTTTT.

The gene calls are TRBV6-6 and TRBJ1-1; TRBD1 matches 7 bases. Germline trimming cut 6 bases from V and 6 bases from J; bases unmatched to any gene: 7. The length of the CDR3 is 13 residues. In germline, CDR1 is MNHNY, CDR2 SVGAGI (reference sequence). The CDR3 DNA is TGTGCCAGCAGCCAGAGACAGGGCTCTGAAGCTTTCTTT. Amino acid sequence: CASSQRQGSEAFF.

This clone was seen once. The V and J genes are TRBV9 and TRBJ2-1, with a possible D match to TRBD1 (5 bases). Trimming shortened V by 0 bases and J by 6 bases, and 16 bases separated the two germline ends. This CDR3 comprises 16 residues. Germline V lookup: CDR1 SGDLS, CDR2 YYNGEE. CDR3 sequence reads: CASSVGITRVGNEQFF. CDR3 DNA: TGTGCCAGCAGCGTAGGTATCACCAGGGTGGGCAATGAGCAGTTCTTC.

The rearrangement joins TRBV6-5 to TRBJ2-1, with TRBD2 identical over 11 bases. The germline V gene has CDR1 MNHEY and CDR2 SVGAGI. The CDR3 is made up of 14 amino acids. The V segment lost 5 bases and the J segment 6 bases; nucleotides outside the gene matches: 3. CDR3 protein: CASSQLAGANEQFF. In nucleotides, the CDR3 is TGTGCCAGCAGTCAACTAGCGGGGGCCAATGAGCAGTTCTTC.

The chain links TRBV5-8 to TRBJ1-3; the D is unclear. Germline V CDR1 and CDR2: SGHTS, YDEGEE. CDR3 length: 15 amino acids. V was trimmed by 0 bases and J by 0 bases, leaving 7 bases between them. The CDR3 region has the DNA TGTGCCAGCAGCTTGGGACATCTCTCTGGAAACACCATATATTTT. Translated: CASSLGHLSGNTIYF.

The gene calls are TRBV12-3 or TRBV12-4 and TRBJ1-2; D is possibly TRBD1 (5 bases). The V and J ends lost 6 bases and 8 bases respectively, with 13 bases between them. CDR3 size: 12 residues. Written as DNA, the CDR3 is TGTGCCAGCAGCTTACCAGGGACCGGCTACACCTTC. Amino acid sequence: CASSLPGTGYTF.

V gene TRBV2 combines with J gene TRBJ1-6; possible D gene TRBD1, 6 bases. CDR1 SNHLY and CDR2 FYNNEI come from the germline V gene. Trimming left V 2 bases short and J 14 bases short, with 13 bases between. The CDR3 is 13 amino acids. CDR3 amino acids: CASSESEPGALHF. DNA for the CDR3: TGTGCCAGCAGTGAATCTGAACCAGGGGCCCTCCACTTT.

This chain connects TRBV19 to TRBJ2-2; D not certain. Trimming took 2 bases from V and 8 from J, leaving 6 bases between them. This CDR3 has 12 amino acids. Germline loops: CDR1 LNHDA, CDR2 SQIVND (reference sequence). The CDR3 DNA is TGTGCCAGTAGTATACGGGCAGGGGAGCTGTTTTTT. It specifies CASSIRAGELFF.